The T cell receptor (beta chain) described here comes from a study of T-cell reconstitution after alpha-beta-depleted transplantation in children. Findings and caveats of the study: T-cell numbers and diversity, one year after transplant, stemmed largely from T cells that were newly produced. Some patients showed high day-60 TCRbeta diversity, which derived from surviving recipient T cells and thymic progenitors. As was reported, about two months after transplant, alpha-beta T cells came from several hundred expanded graft clones.

Molecular barcoding with unique molecular identifiers was used for the TCRbeta library. TCRdb analysed the PCR reads with MiXCR anew, one entry per CDR3 protein. This table holds about 310,000 distinct CDR3 sequences, approximately 23% found once. There are a few counts of this clonotype. Its antigen remains unidentified. The ends were cut back, 0 bases at V and 0 bases at J, with 7 bases in the middle. Germline CDR1 and CDR2: SGHRS and YFSETQ. The length of the CDR3 is 15 residues. This clonotype was obtained from a male patient younger than 18 who had a stem cell transplant for acute lymphoblastic leukemia, so the T cells may come from the graft donor. This rearrangement joins TRBV5-1 to TRBJ2-1; D gene ambiguous. The sample consisted of PBMCs, mostly from graft donor cells, taken 180 days after TCRalphabeta/CD19-depleted stem cell transplant. For the CDR3, the DNA is TGCGCCAGCAGCTTGGAGCCCCCCTCCTACAATGAGCAGTTCTTC. Translated, it gives CASSLEPPSYNEQFF.